This is a list of T cell receptor beta chains from one sample in a study of a mutant IDH1 vaccine in newly diagnosed glioma. No cognate antigen is known for these TCRs. Generated by immunoSEQ multiplex PCR, the TCRdb table keeps only in-frame clones and is missing some. The profile shows roughly 52,000 clones, around four fifths of them singletons. Specimen: PBMCs, collected from a glioma patient whose treatment included an IDH1 peptide vaccine. The receptors here all came from a woman aged 18-29 years with glioma. Both conserved end residues are part of each CDR3. Each record gives: D gene, clone size, V gene, J gene, CDR3 DNA, CDR3 protein. D genes are given only for firm matches. Where a row states a size, it is once, few, many or the class of an expanded clone; other rows omit it.

-	few	TRBV9	TRBJ1-4	TGTGCCAGCAGCGTAGAACCGTCAACTAATGAAAAACTGTTTTTT	CASSVEPSTNEKLFF
TRBD1	-	TRBV29-1	TRBJ1-3	TGCAGCGTGCCGGGACAGGGGGATCATGGAAACACCATATATTTT	CSVPGQGDHGNTIYF
-	-	TRBV19	TRBJ2-7	TGTGCCAGTAGCTTTGGGGACCCCTACGAGCAGTACTTC	CASSFGDPYEQYF
-	-	TRBV6-5	TRBJ1-2	TGTGCCAGCGGGCCAGAAACAGGGATCCGCTATGGCTACACCTTC	CASGPETGIRYGYTF
-	few	TRBV19	TRBJ1-3	TGTGCCAGTAGTCCGGGTCCCGGAAACACCATATATTTT	CASSPGPGNTIYF
TRBD2	-	TRBV6-1	TRBJ2-4	TGTGCCAGCAGTGAAGCGGTCGGACTAGCGGGGGGGCATCGGGCCAAAAACATTCAGTACTTC	CASSEAVGLAGGHRAKNIQYF
TRBD2	-	TRBV10-3	TRBJ2-1	TGTGCCATCAGTGACGGAGCGGGGTTCCCGGGGGATGAGCAGTTCTTC	CAISDGAGFPGDEQFF
TRBD1	-	TRBV5-8	TRBJ1-2	TGTGCCAGCAGAAGCAGGGGGAGGATTGGCTACACCTTC	CASRSRGRIGYTF
-	-	TRBV27	TRBJ2-3	TGTGCCAGCAGTTTGGGGGTGGTCACAGATACGCAGTATTTT	CASSLGVVTDTQYF
-	-	TRBV9	TRBJ1-2	TGTGCCAGCAGCGTCCCGTCCTCCACGCGAGGCTACACCTTC	CASSVPSSTRGYTF
TRBD2	-	TRBV18	TRBJ2-1	TGTGCCAGCTCACCACCCCGAGCTCCGGGACTAGCCAACAATGAGCAGTTCTTC	CASSPPRAPGLANNEQFF
TRBD2	-	TRBV11-3	TRBJ2-7	TGTGCCAGCAGCTTAGAGTGGGGTCTAGCGGGAGGGTTGCGCTACGAGCAGTACTTC	CASSLEWGLAGGLRYEQYF
-	-	TRBV9	TRBJ1-4	TGTGCCAGCAGCGCCCAGGGGCCTAGTGAAAAACTGTTTTTT	CASSAQGPSEKLFF
-	-	TRBV11-3	TRBJ2-3	TGTGCCAGCAGGTCTAGCGGCACAGATACGCAGTATTTT	CASRSSGTDTQYF
TRBD2	-	TRBV7-2	TRBJ2-1	TGTGCCAGCAGCTCGACTAGCGGGGTACTCAATGAGCAGTTCTTC	CASSSTSGVLNEQFF
-	once	TRBV14	TRBJ2-5	TGTGCCAGCAGCGAGAGACTTTCTAGCCGAGAGACCCAGTACTTC	CASSERLSSRETQYF
TRBD1	-	TRBV7-6	TRBJ1-3	TGTGCCAGCAGCGCGGACAGGGGAACAGGAAACACCATATATTTT	CASSADRGTGNTIYF
TRBD1	-	TRBV27	TRBJ1-2	TGTGCCAGCAGTTCAGGGGGCGGTATAAACTATGGCTACACCTTC	CASSSGGGINYGYTF
-	-	TRBV7-2	TRBJ2-2	TGTGCCAGCAGCCCCTACTATCTCGCCGGGGAGCTGTTTTTT	CASSPYYLAGELFF
-	-	TRBV19	TRBJ2-2	TGTGCCAGTAGTATAGCGCCTCTTAACACCGGGGAGCTGTTTTTT	CASSIAPLNTGELFF
-	-	TRBV5-1	TRBJ2-7	TGCGCCAGCAGCGGGGGTACGGGCTCCTACGAGCAGTACTTC	CASSGGTGSYEQYF
TRBD2	-	TRBV5-1	TRBJ2-5	TGCGCCAGCAGCTTTCGGACTAGCAACACCCAAGAGACCCAGTACTTC	CASSFRTSNTQETQYF
-	-	TRBV5-4	TRBJ1-1	TGTGCCAGCACCGTGGACAGCCCGAACACTGAAGCTTTCTTT	CASTVDSPNTEAFF
-	-	TRBV30	TRBJ2-5	TGTGCCTGGAGTGTGGGGGGAGAGACCCAGTACTTC	CAWSVGGETQYF
TRBD1	once	TRBV29-1	TRBJ1-2	TGCGGCGGACAGGGCGAAGTTAGCTATGGCTACACCTTC	CGGQGEVSYGYTF
TRBD1	few	TRBV6-5	TRBJ1-1	TGTGCCAGTCTCACAGGGGGCCCGAACACTGAAGCTTTCTTT	CASLTGGPNTEAFF
TRBD2	few	TRBV6-5	TRBJ2-5	TGTGCCAGCAGTTACGGCGGGAGGCCCATCGAGACCCAGTACTTC	CASSYGGRPIETQYF
-	-	TRBV6-5	TRBJ2-4	TGTGCCAGCAATTCAGGGGCCAAAAACATTCAGTACTTC	CASNSGAKNIQYF
TRBD1	-	TRBV19	TRBJ2-5	TGTGCCAGTAGTGCCCTGACAGGGCAAGGGGAGACCCAGTACTTC	CASSALTGQGETQYF
TRBD2	-	TRBV30	TRBJ2-1	TGTGCCTGGGCTCGGACTAGCGGGAGTCACAATGAGCAGTTCTTC	CAWARTSGSHNEQFF
-	-	TRBV19	TRBJ2-7	TGTGCCAGGGGTGGCCAGGATACGACTTACGAGCAGTACTTC	CARGGQDTTYEQYF
TRBD1	few	TRBV12-5	TRBJ2-7	TGTGCTAGTGGTTTGTGGGGGACAGGGGAAGGCTACGAGCAGTACTTC	CASGLWGTGEGYEQYF
-	-	TRBV21-1	TRBJ1-2	TGTGCCAGCAGCAAAGTGGATACGGGGGGCTGGGGCTATGGCTACACCTTC	CASSKVDTGGWGYGYTF
-	once	TRBV18	TRBJ1-2	TGTGCCAGCTCCCTAGACTCTCTTGTGGGCTACACCTTC	CASSLDSLVGYTF
-	few	TRBV5-4	TRBJ1-1	TGTGCCAGCAGCGGCGCGGTTAACACTGAAGCTTTCTTT	CASSGAVNTEAFF
-	-	TRBV4-1	TRBJ1-1	TGCGCCAGCAGCCCCATCCAGGAGGGTATCTCTGGTGAAGCTTTCTTT	CASSPIQEGISGEAFF
-	once	TRBV4-3	TRBJ1-2	TGCGCCAGCAGCCAAGATTTGCCAGGTCCAAACTATGGCTACACCTTC	CASSQDLPGPNYGYTF
TRBD2	once	TRBV19	TRBJ2-3	TGTGCCAGTAGTAGGGGACTAGCGGGGGGATCCACAGATACGCAGTATTTT	CASSRGLAGGSTDTQYF
-	-	TRBV7-9	TRBJ1-1	TGTGCCAGCAGCTTAGCGCGGGTCTCCCGGGAAGCTTTCTTT	CASSLARVSREAFF
-	-	TRBV6-5	TRBJ2-7	TGTGCCAGCAGTTACGGCTTGGGCAGCCACCCCTACGAGCAGTACTTC	CASSYGLGSHPYEQYF
-	-	TRBV18	TRBJ2-2	TGTGCCAGCTCACCACTGGAGGACTTCGGGGAGCTGTTTTTT	CASSPLEDFGELFF
TRBD2	-	TRBV27	TRBJ2-5	TGTGCCAGCAGCCCCGGTGCGGGGGGAACGGGCGCGACCCAGTACTTC	CASSPGAGGTGATQYF
TRBD1	-	TRBV13	TRBJ1-1	TGTGCCAGCAGCGCAGGGGGCGAGGGAGATATGGACACTGAAGCTTTCTTT	CASSAGGEGDMDTEAFF
TRBD2	-	TRBV7-6	TRBJ2-7	TGTGCCAGCAGCTTAGCTAACGGACTAGCGGGGACCTACGAGCAGTACTTC	CASSLANGLAGTYEQYF
-	-	TRBV2	TRBJ2-7	TGTGCCAGCACGGGGCTTTCCTACGAGCAGTACTTC	CASTGLSYEQYF
-	-	TRBV15	TRBJ2-3	TGTGCCACCAGGGGTGCTGGGGTGGATACGCAGTATTTT	CATRGAGVDTQYF
-	-	TRBV18	TRBJ2-6	TGTGCCAGCTCATTACTCACAGCGGGCTCCCTAGAGGCCAACGTCCTGACTTTC	CASSLLTAGSLEANVLTF